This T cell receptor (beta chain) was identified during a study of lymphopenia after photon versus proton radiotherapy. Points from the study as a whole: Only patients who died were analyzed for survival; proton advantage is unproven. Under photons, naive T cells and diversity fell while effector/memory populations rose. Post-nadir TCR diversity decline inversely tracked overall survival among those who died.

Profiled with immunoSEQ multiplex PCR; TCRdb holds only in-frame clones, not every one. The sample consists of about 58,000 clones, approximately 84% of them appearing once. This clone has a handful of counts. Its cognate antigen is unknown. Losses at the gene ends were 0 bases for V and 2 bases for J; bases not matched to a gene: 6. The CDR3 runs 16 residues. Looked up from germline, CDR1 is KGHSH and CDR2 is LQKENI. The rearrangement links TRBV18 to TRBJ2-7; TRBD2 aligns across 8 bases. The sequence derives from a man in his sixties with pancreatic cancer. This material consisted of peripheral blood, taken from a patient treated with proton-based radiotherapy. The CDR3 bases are TGTGCCAGCTCACCACCGGTGGCGGGAGGAACCTACGAGCAGTACTTC. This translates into CASSPPVAGGTYEQYF.